These 9 T cell receptor beta chains came from one sample sequenced in a study of shared clonotypes between healthy human individuals. The assay was immunoSEQ multiplex PCR, and TCRdb's table has in-frame clones only and misses some. The table includes hundreds of thousands of clones, around 81% detected once. Source material: PBMCs. These receptors were collected from a woman in her 40s in good health. Some clones in this sample may be carry-over from other donors' samples.

The chain recombines TRBV28 with TRBJ1-2, with 7 bases identical to TRBD1. Germline V lookup: CDR1 MDHEN, CDR2 SYDVKM. The J segment lost 5 bases and the V segment lost 2 bases, leaving 11 bases of the junction unmatched. This CDR3 has 16 residues. Here the CDR3 reads CASSLLSDREGYGYTF. The CDR3 nucleotides are TGTGCCAGCAGTTTACTCAGCGACAGGGAGGGATATGGCTACACCTTC.

In this sample, this clone turned up once. The CDR3 nucleotides read TGTGCCAGCAGTCCCCTTGGGGTCACCGGGGAGCTGTTTTTT. Amino acids: CASSPLGVTGELFF. The V gene is TRBV27, the J gene TRBJ2-2; D remains unclear. CDR1 and CDR2 from the germline V gene are MNHEY and SMNVEV (reference sequence). The germline V and J ends were trimmed by 5 bases and 4 bases, with 11 bases remaining between them. The CDR3 sequence is 14 residues long.

The chain links TRBV2 to TRBJ1-2; 7 bases are shared with TRBD1. V was pared by 3 bases and J by 2 bases, with 6 bases of the junction left unmatched. Germline CDR1 and CDR2: SNHLY and FYNNEI. The CDR3 is 15 residues long. CDR3 sequence: CASSDGTAVNYGYTF. In DNA form, the CDR3 reads TGTGCCAGCAGTGACGGGACAGCCGTAAACTATGGCTACACCTTC.

The rearrangement uses TRBV19 and TRBJ2-4, with D maybe TRBD2 (5 bases). The V end was cut by 6 bases, the J end by 8 bases, with 20 bases between. The germline V gene has CDR1 LNHDA and CDR2 SQIVND (reference sequence). This CDR3 is built from 15 residues. The CDR3 sequence: CASSEPGVSQDIQYF. Written as DNA, the CDR3 is TGTGCCAGTAGCGAACCCGGGGTCAGCCAGGACATTCAGTACTTC.

This clone was counted between two and nine times. The chain has TRBV18 and TRBJ1-4, with D uncertain. The CDR3 contains 14 residues. Germline V gives CDR1 KGHSH, CDR2 LQKENI. The V end was cut by 0 bases, the J end by 3 bases, with 5 bases between. CDR3 protein: CASSPPQPNEKLFF. The CDR3 region has the DNA TGTGCCAGCTCACCACCGCAGCCTAATGAAAAACTGTTTTTT.

This chain links TRBV9 with TRBJ2-7; 11 nucleotides agree with TRBD1. The length of the CDR3 is 15 residues. Per the germline V gene, CDR1 is SGDLS and CDR2 is YYNGEE. Unmatched junction bases numbered 9, after V lost 4 bases and J lost 6 bases. This CDR3 is CASSPHPGTGGEQYF. The CDR3 nucleotides are TGTGCCAGCAGCCCCCATCCTGGGACAGGGGGCGAGCAGTACTTC.

The chain carries TRBV5-4 and TRBJ2-1; TRBD2 agrees at 10 bases. This CDR3 comprises 17 residues. J lost 4 bases, V lost 5 bases, and 12 bases had no gene match. Germline CDR1 SGHNT, CDR2 YYREEE (reference sequence). As DNA, the CDR3 is TGTGCCAGCAGTCGAGGCAAGCGGGAGGGGGTATACAATGAGCAGTTCTTC. It translates to CASSRGKREGVYNEQFF.

J is TRBJ2-2 and V is TRBV27; TRBD2 matches 10 bases. The CDR3 spans 16 residues. J lost 9 bases, V lost 3 bases, and 10 bases had no gene match. The V gene's germline CDR1 is MNHEY and CDR2 SMNVEV (reference sequence). CDR3 loop: CASSFAPGTSAWELFF. The CDR3 bases are TGTGCCAGCAGTTTCGCCCCTGGGACTAGCGCTTGGGAGCTGTTTTTT.

CDR3 region: CASSFDPLASGYEQYF. CDR3 DNA: TGCGCCAGCAGCTTCGACCCACTAGCGTCGGGCTACGAGCAGTACTTC. This sequence joins TRBV5-1 and TRBJ2-7, with 7 positions matching TRBD2. CDR1 and CDR2 (germline): SGHRS, YFSETQ. The CDR3 covers 16 residues. Trimming removed 2 bases from V and 3 bases from J; junction bases left unmatched: 11.